The 3 T cell receptor beta chains reported below all come from one sample, sequenced in a study of vaccination and CD4 T cells after COVID-19. The treatment: roughly 11-day PBMC culture with coronavirus spike peptide pools or control peptides (ViraFEST assay). Sequencing of cultured CD4+ T cell DNA used the Oncomine TCR Beta short-read assay. A single record per CDR3 protein comes from TCRdb applying MiXCR to the PCR reads. The sample has more than 13,000 distinct CDR3 sequences; around a third are singletons. Their specific antigens are unknown. The sequencing sample was made of cultured CD4+ T cells from blood. These receptor sequences come from a human donor with COVID-19.

The chain carries TRBV10-1 and TRBJ2-3, with 7 bases aligning to TRBD2. Trimming removed 0 bases from V and 4 bases from J; junction bases left unmatched: 10. Germline V gene data show CDR1 as WNHNN and CDR2 as SYGVQD (reference sequence). The CDR3 spans 17 residues. CDR3 in amino acids: CASSESNLGLAADTQYF. CDR3 sequence (DNA): TGCGCCAGCAGTGAGTCGAATCTAGGTCTAGCGGCAGATACGCAGTATTTT.

This clonotype occurred a few times. The chain has TRBV27 and TRBJ1-2, with D tentatively TRBD1 (5 bases). The CDR3 runs 13 residues. From germline, CDR1 is MNHEY and CDR2 SMNVEV (reference sequence). Trimming cost V 6 bases and J 3 bases, with 11 bases left between them. CDR3 DNA: TGTGCCAGCAGCCCTGACAGTTACTATGGCTACACCTTC. This encodes CASSPDSYYGYTF.

The V gene is TRBV7-9, the J gene TRBJ2-1; 8 bases map to TRBD1. The CDR3 contains 16 residues. Germline CDR1 reads SEHNR; CDR2 reads FQNEAQ (reference sequence). The V segment lost 2 bases and the J segment 4 bases; nucleotides outside the gene matches: 7. The CDR3 protein is CASSLQQGEKYNEQFF. DNA for the CDR3: TGTGCCAGCAGCTTACAACAGGGGGAAAAGTACAATGAGCAGTTCTTC.